This T cell receptor (beta chain) came from a study of CD8 T cells in Susac syndrome. CD8+ and CD4+ T cells taken from blood had their TCR beta sequenced. Negative isolation yielded the CD8+ and CD4+ T cells, while FACS enriched the TEMRA cells. As to this clonotype: The antigen is not known.

Study conclusions and caveats: Regarding the TCR sequencing and HLA analysis, the study admitted that a relatively small number of individuals were involved.

RNA, at about 0.45 to 1 ug, was reverse transcribed with random hexamers. Amplification of TCR beta CDR3 used immunoSEQ multiplex PCR across 54 Vbeta and 13 Jbeta. TCRdb passed the immunoSEQ multiplex PCR reads through MiXCR, listing each CDR3 protein once. The table records some 130,000 distinct CDR3 sequences, approximately 94% of them present only once. The CDR3 is made up of 12 amino acids. Trimming took 3 bases from V and 5 from J, leaving 9 bases between them. CDR1 is DFQATT, CDR2 SNEGSKA, per germline (reference sequence). The receptor was derived from a human donor with multiple sclerosis. Sequencing was performed on CD4+ T cells from PBMCs. This sequence joins TRBV20-1 and TRBJ2-3, with D unresolved. CDR3 protein: CSASVGEDTQYF. Here the CDR3 DNA reads TGCAGTGCTAGTGTGGGCGAAGATACGCAGTATTTT.